This passage covers 2 T cell receptor beta chains from one sample sequenced in a study of cytomegalovirus exposure and HLA in healthy donors. PCR was performed using 60 Vbeta and 13 Jbeta primers. Method: immunoSEQ multiplex PCR; TCRdb's copy keeps in-frame clones and lacks some. The sample consists of around 88,000 clones, around 72% of them appearing once. Sequenced input: PBMCs. These TCRs come from a male donor in good health and CMV-seronegative.

The chain uses TRBV5-8 and TRBJ2-7, with a tentative D call TRBD1 (6 bases). The ends were cut back, 0 bases at V and 4 bases at J, with 17 bases in the middle. The CDR3 is 16 residues long. The germline V gene has CDR1 SGHTS and CDR2 YDEGEE. As DNA, the CDR3 is TGTGCCAGCAGCTTGGCCTTAGGGGGTTATTGGTACGAGCAGTACTTC. Protein: CASSLALGGYWYEQYF.

CDR3 protein: CASSILQSRANYGYTF. The DNA of the CDR3 is TGTGCCAGTAGTATCTTACAGTCCAGAGCTAACTATGGCTACACCTTC. V and J are TRBV19 and TRBJ1-2, with D uncertain. This CDR3 is built from 16 residues. Per the germline V gene, CDR1 is LNHDA and CDR2 is SQIVND (reference sequence). V lost 3 bases and J lost 0, with 14 bases in between.